The TCR beta chain described here comes from a study of T cell responses to AZD1222 COVID-19 vaccine. Study-level results: Repertoires were obtained solely post-peak T cell response. Mapped onto spike, vaccine-associated CD4 TCRs spanned it and were dominant at 160-218 and 743-854. Reportedly, nearly half of unique spike TCRs recognized epitopes outside B.1.351/B.1.1.7 mutations. There were mostly white British donors and more females than males, and clonal diversity was possibly underestimated.

Comments on this clone: Its antigen is currently unknown.

Sequencing was performed with immunoSEQ multiplex PCR; in TCRdb, only in-frame clones are kept and a portion is missing. Among 150,000 to 200,000 clones listed, 93% were seen once. V was shortened by 0 bases and J by 4 bases, with 9 bases between the two germline ends. The CDR3 contains 15 residues. Germline lookup yields CDR1 LGHNA and CDR2 YSLEER. The source was peripheral blood, collected on day 0 of AZD1222 vaccination. This receptor was obtained from an adult in good health. The chain is built from TRBV4-3 and TRBJ2-2; D ambiguous. Written as DNA, the CDR3 is TGCGCCAGCAGCCAAGACTATTCAGGCACCGGGGAGCTGTTTTTT. The encoded protein is CASSQDYSGTGELFF.